One and the same sample provided the 14 T cell receptor beta chains below, sequenced in a study of early T cells in non-severe SARS-CoV-2 infection. TCRdb fed the 5' RACE reads into MiXCR, producing one record per CDR3 protein. Of some 20,000 distinct CDR3 sequences in the sample, roughly 5% were seen once. Sequenced input: whole blood. The receptors come from an adult who was a healthcare worker with PCR-confirmed SARS-CoV-2 infection or an uninfected control (not recorded which).

This clonotype was seen more than once but under ten times. The chain is built from TRBV20-1 and TRBJ1-1; D may be TRBD1 (5 bases). Germline V gene sequence: CDR1 DFQATT, CDR2 SNEGSKA (reference sequence). The CDR3 totals 14 residues. The CDR3 nucleotides read TGCAGCCCCGGGGCTGTTTGGGTTAACACTGAAGCTTTCTTT. This sequence encodes CSPGAVWVNTEAFF.

By its share, this clonotype is medium-sized. V is TRBV27 and J is TRBJ1-1; D perhaps matches TRBD1 (6 bases). The length of the CDR3 is 15 residues. Germline V gene data show CDR1 as MNHEY and CDR2 as SMNVEV (reference sequence). The V end lost 1 base, the J end lost 4 bases, and 13 bases lay between the germline ends. In DNA form, the CDR3 reads TGTGCCAGCAGTTTATGGCCCACAGGGAGCACTGAAGCTTTCTTT. Translating it yields CASSLWPTGSTEAFF.

In its sample, this clonotype was seen many times. The rearrangement links TRBV11-2 to TRBJ2-7; tentative D call: TRBD1 (5 bases). Germline CDR1 is SGHAT and CDR2 is FQNNGV. This CDR3 has 12 residues. V was clipped by 6 bases and J by 5 bases, with 11 bases between them. CDR3 protein: CASSHLRDEQYF. CDR3 sequence (DNA): TGTGCCAGCAGTCATCTCAGGGACGAGCAGTACTTC.

This clonotype occurred many times. The genes are TRBV11-3 and TRBJ2-1; D tentatively reads TRBD1 or TRBD2 (5 bases each). Germline CDR1 reads SGHNT; CDR2 reads YENEEA. The CDR3 has 15 amino acids. V shed 1 base and J shed 3 bases, with 10 bases lying between them. CDR3 nucleotide sequence: TGTGCCAGCAGCTTAGTCGGGACGGACTACAATGAGCAGTTCTTC. Translating gives CASSLVGTDYNEQFF.

V is TRBV7-9 and J is TRBJ1-4; D is possibly TRBD1 (6 bases). The CDR3 is 16 residues long. Trimming shortened V by 7 bases and J by 3 bases, and 18 bases separated the two germline ends. Germline lookup yields CDR1 SEHNR and CDR2 FQNEAQ (reference sequence). In DNA, the CDR3 is TGTGCCAGCACCCCTGGGGGGGCGGCATCTAATGAAAAACTGTTTTTT. This gives the protein CASTPGGAASNEKLFF.

This clonotype showed up many times. This chain connects TRBV7-8 to TRBJ2-1; 14 bases match TRBD2. Germline loops: CDR1 SGHVS, CDR2 FQNEAQ. The CDR3 loop spans 17 amino acids. J was trimmed by 8 bases and V by 7 bases; bases with no gene match: 13. The CDR3 DNA is TGTGCCAGCATCAGCTTTGGGACTAGCGGGAGTTTCCATGAGCAGTTCTTC. Protein: CASISFGTSGSFHEQFF.

This clonotype was detected ten times or more. The V and J genes are TRBV29-1 and TRBJ1-5; 7 positions agree with TRBD1. The CDR3 has 13 amino acids. The ends lost 6 bases at V and 1 base at J; junction bases unmatched: 3. Germline V gene sequence: CDR1 SQVTM, CDR2 ANQGSEA. CDR3 sequence (DNA): TGCAGCGTCCGACAGGGAAGCAATCAGCCCCAGCATTTT. Its protein product is CSVRQGSNQPQHF.

Judged by abundance, this clonotype is medium-sized (0.01 to 0.1%). V gene TRBV9 combines with J gene TRBJ1-2; possibly TRBD1 for D (5 bases). This CDR3 comprises 15 residues. V was clipped by 1 base and J by 0 bases, with 10 bases between them. Germline V gene lookup returns CDR1 SGDLS and CDR2 YYNGEE. This CDR3 reads CASSVRRGPNYGYTF. Written as DNA, the CDR3 is TGTGCCAGCAGCGTACGGCGGGGCCCTAACTATGGCTACACCTTC.

This clonotype is termed medium-sized. The gene calls are TRBV5-3 and TRBJ1-3, with D maybe TRBD1 (5 bases). TRBV5-3 counts as an open reading frame of uncertain function. With 4 bases removed from V and 0 bases from J, the gap between germline ends came to 20 bases. The CDR3 covers 18 residues. CDR3 DNA sequence: TGTGCCAGAAGCGTTATAGAGGGGAAGCGATACTCTGGAAACACCATATATTTT. Translation gives CARSVIEGKRYSGNTIYF.

This chain connects TRBV20-1 to TRBJ2-1, with 7 bases identical to TRBD2. The V and J ends lost 4 bases and 4 bases, in that order; junction bases with no gene match: 7. Germline loops: CDR1 DFQATT, CDR2 SNEGSKA (reference sequence). The CDR3 contains 14 residues. The CDR3 coding sequence is TGCAGTGCTATAGGCGGGAGAAGGTACAATGAGCAGTTCTTC. Its translation is CSAIGGRRYNEQFF.

In its sample, this clonotype was seen a few times. The chain joins TRBV12-3 or TRBV12-4 to TRBJ1-1; D ambiguous. The CDR3 totals 13 residues. V shed 1 base and J shed 4 bases, with 7 bases lying between them. In nucleotides, the CDR3 is TGTGCCAGCAGTTTAGGAGGGCGCACTGAAGCTTTCTTT. Residues: CASSLGGRTEAFF.

V is TRBV19 and J is TRBJ2-2, with TRBD1 as a possible D gene (6 bases). This CDR3 is 13 amino acids long. V dropped 2 bases and J dropped 5 bases, with 6 bases sitting between them. Germline V gene lookup returns CDR1 LNHDA and CDR2 SQIVND (reference sequence). The CDR3 reads CASSIRGTGELFF. CDR3 coding DNA: TGTGCCAGTAGTATAAGGGGGACCGGGGAGCTGTTTTTT.

Within the sample, this clonotype is medium-sized. This chain links TRBV20-1 with TRBJ2-7; 13 nucleotides match TRBD2. CDR3 length: 14 amino acids. Germline CDR1 DFQATT, CDR2 SNEGSKA (reference sequence). V gave up 5 bases and J gave up 6 bases; unmatched junction bases: 7. CDR3: CSARTSGSLGEQYV. In DNA, the CDR3 is TGCAGTGCTCGGACTAGCGGGAGTCTCGGCGAGCAGTACGTC.

This clonotype occurred many times. V and J are TRBV27 and TRBJ2-2, with D hard to call. Germline CDR1 MNHEY, CDR2 SMNVEV (reference sequence). V was clipped by 6 bases and J by 2 bases, with 4 bases between them. The CDR3 has 12 residues. In DNA, the CDR3 is TGTGCCAGCAGAAGAAACACCGGGGAGCTGTTTTTT. Translation gives CASRRNTGELFF.